The rows below give T cell receptor beta chains drawn from one sample of a study of cytomegalovirus exposure and HLA in healthy donors. Produced via immunoSEQ multiplex PCR; TCRdb's table is partial and in-frame only. In the table there are 200,000 or so clones, about four fifths of which are singletons. Sequencing was performed on PBMCs. The source of these receptors is a woman under 40 in good health and CMV-seropositive. Each CDR3 is given with its conserved first and last residue. The D gene is left open where the match is weak. Size is stated for part of the rows, as once, few or many counts, or as a class when the clone is expanded.

d_call,j_call,clone_size,v_call,cdr3_aa,cdr3_nt
.,TRBJ1-1,.,TRBV19,CASSLTVEAFF,TGTGCCAGTAGTCTGACAGTTGAAGCTTTCTTT
.,TRBJ2-2,.,TRBV5-1,CASSLRQSNGELFF,TGCGCCAGCAGCTTGAGACAATCGAACGGGGAGCTGTTTTTT
TRBD2,TRBJ2-5,.,TRBV28,CASSLAGGPQETQYF,TGTGCCAGCAGCTTAGCGGGAGGGCCCCAAGAGACCCAGTACTTC
.,TRBJ2-5,.,TRBV2,CASSLSGWGPGDF,TGTGCCAGCAGTCTGTCTGGGTGGGGCCCGGGCGACTTC
.,TRBJ2-7,.,TRBV7-3,CASSLTHSYEQYF,TGTGCCAGCAGCTTAACCCACAGCTACGAGCAGTACTTC
TRBD2,TRBJ2-1,.,TRBV7-8,CASSFGGSGFIEQFF,TGTGCCAGCAGCTTCGGCGGGAGTGGTTTCATTGAGCAGTTCTTC
.,TRBJ2-1,.,TRBV7-3,CASSSSGTLGNEQFF,TGTGCCAGCAGCTCGTCCGGGACTCTGGGGAATGAGCAGTTCTTC
TRBD2,TRBJ2-4,.,TRBV5-6,CASSLEAGDLQYF,TGTGCCAGCAGCTTGGAAGCGGGGGACCTTCAGTACTTC
TRBD1,TRBJ1-2,.,TRBV4-3,CASSQGSGDRVNGYTF,TGCGCCAGCAGCCAAGGGTCCGGGGACAGGGTGAATGGCTACACCTTC
.,TRBJ1-2,medium-sized,TRBV5-4,CASSLESGWYMANYGYTF,TGTGCCAGCAGCTTGGAATCAGGGTGGTATATGGCTAACTATGGCTACACCTTC
TRBD1,TRBJ1-2,.,TRBV7-9,CASSLVRDRVGYTF,TGTGCCAGCAGCTTAGTGCGGGACAGGGTTGGCTACACCTTC
.,TRBJ1-1,.,TRBV30,CAWSVRGMNTEAFF,TGTGCCTGGAGTGTACGCGGGATGAACACTGAAGCTTTCTTT
.,TRBJ1-5,.,TRBV2,CASAGKDNQPQHF,TGTGCCAGCGCAGGGAAGGACAATCAGCCCCAGCATTTT
.,TRBJ1-2,.,TRBV11-2,CASSPHLVRGYGYTF,TGTGCCAGCAGCCCCCATTTAGTAAGAGGGTATGGCTACACCTTC
.,TRBJ2-2,.,TRBV6-5,CASGGRRDTGELFF,TGTGCCAGCGGGGGTAGGCGGGATACCGGGGAGCTGTTTTTT
TRBD1,TRBJ2-7,once,TRBV5-1,CASSLYPGQGTYEQYF,TGCGCCAGCAGCTTATACCCGGGACAGGGAACCTACGAGCAGTACTTC
.,TRBJ2-5,.,TRBV28,CASSFADKETQYF,TGTGCCAGCAGTTTTGCAGACAAAGAGACCCAGTACTTC
.,TRBJ1-3,.,TRBV29-1,CSVKRGFSGNTIYF,TGCAGCGTTAAACGGGGGTTCTCTGGAAACACCATATATTTT
.,TRBJ1-3,.,TRBV9,CASSVDLGGNTIYF,TGTGCCAGCAGCGTAGACCTAGGAGGAAACACCATATATTTT
.,TRBJ2-1,.,TRBV7-6,CASSWNSGVHEQFF,TGTGCCAGCAGCTGGAACTCCGGGGTCCATGAGCAGTTCTTC
.,TRBJ2-3,once,TRBV27,CASSPHHRGSPTDTQYF,TGTGCCAGCAGTCCCCATCATCGCGGAAGCCCCACAGATACGCAGTATTTT
.,TRBJ2-3,.,TRBV5-8,CASSLGLAISLGTDTQYF,TGTGCCAGCAGCCTCGGGCTAGCAATCTCCCTCGGCACAGATACGCAGTATTTT
TRBD2,TRBJ2-7,.,TRBV14,CASSPLAGPSYEQYF,TGTGCCAGCAGCCCCTTAGCGGGGCCATCCTACGAGCAGTACTTC
.,TRBJ1-2,.,TRBV10-3,CAIKFQEAGQPYGYTF,TGTGCCATCAAGTTCCAGGAGGCCGGGCAGCCGTATGGCTACACCTTC
.,TRBJ2-7,.,TRBV28,CASRGPVGSYEQYF,TGTGCCAGCAGGGGGCCGGTCGGTTCCTACGAGCAGTACTTC
.,TRBJ2-5,.,TRBV5-6,CASSFGGETQYF,TGTGCCAGCAGCTTTGGAGGAGAGACCCAGTACTTC
TRBD1,TRBJ1-1,.,TRBV5-1,CASSLGLTGTEAFF,TGCGCCAGCAGCTTGGGTCTGACAGGGACTGAAGCTTTCTTT
.,TRBJ2-7,few,TRBV7-6,CASSLEKGRQGRSYEQYF,TGTGCCAGCAGCTTAGAAAAGGGTCGTCAGGGGAGAAGCTACGAGCAGTACTTC
TRBD1,TRBJ1-1,.,TRBV6-5,CASSYDRVVSNTEAFF,TGTGCCAGCAGTTATGACAGGGTGGTATCGAACACTGAAGCTTTCTTT
TRBD2,TRBJ2-1,.,TRBV5-1,CASSLELAGANEQFF,TGCGCCAGCAGCTTGGAACTAGCGGGAGCAAATGAGCAGTTCTTC
TRBD1,TRBJ1-1,.,TRBV7-6,CASSLGVASTGRATEAFF,TGTGCCAGCAGCTTAGGAGTGGCTTCGACAGGGAGAGCCACTGAAGCTTTCTTT
TRBD1,TRBJ2-1,.,TRBV29-1,CSAIGQGNEQFF,TGCAGCGCCATTGGACAGGGTAATGAGCAGTTCTTC
.,TRBJ1-1,.,TRBV7-8,CASSLGGRPSPTAAFF,TGTGCCAGCAGCTTAGGGGGGCGTCCTTCTCCGACAGCGGCTTTCTTT
.,TRBJ2-7,few,TRBV14,CASSQARGGEQYF,TGTGCCAGCAGCCAAGCGAGAGGGGGCGAGCAGTACTTC
.,TRBJ2-3,.,TRBV7-2,CASSLEGGPSDTQYF,TGTGCCAGCAGCTTGGAGGGGGGGCCGTCAGATACGCAGTATTTT
.,TRBJ1-1,few,TRBV5-6,CASSLREVWVRTEAFF,TGTGCCAGCAGCCTCAGGGAGGTATGGGTAAGAACTGAAGCTTTCTTT
.,TRBJ1-5,once,TRBV5-1,CASRPDRYSNQPQHF,TGCGCCAGCAGACCAGACAGATATAGCAATCAGCCCCAGCATTTT
.,TRBJ1-1,.,TRBV6-1,CASSEYVGVVSPNTEAFF,TGTGCCAGCAGTGAATACGTAGGGGTCGTTTCCCCGAACACTGAAGCTTTCTTT
.,TRBJ1-2,.,TRBV28,CASSLSPRGDEGYTF,TGTGCCAGCAGTTTATCGCCTCGGGGGGATGAAGGCTACACCTTC
TRBD2,TRBJ2-1,.,TRBV27,CASSSTLAVYNEQFF,TGTGCCAGCAGTTCAACCCTAGCGGTGTACAATGAGCAGTTCTTC
TRBD1,TRBJ1-2,once,TRBV6-5,CASSYSKQGSENGYTF,TGTGCCAGCAGTTACTCGAAACAGGGGTCTGAAAATGGCTACACCTTC
TRBD1,TRBJ2-7,.,TRBV28,CASNHRGLRTYEQYF,TGTGCCAGCAACCACAGGGGTCTGAGGACCTACGAGCAGTACTTC
.,TRBJ1-1,.,TRBV29-1,CSVEDGQTNTEAFF,TGCAGCGTTGAAGATGGACAGACAAACACTGAAGCTTTCTTT
.,TRBJ2-1,.,TRBV11-2,CASSLGRLGRNEQFF,TGTGCCAGCAGCTTAGGGAGGTTAGGACGGAATGAGCAGTTCTTC
.,TRBJ1-1,once,TRBV7-2,CASSLRQAEAFF,TGTGCCAGCAGCCTCCGGCAGGCTGAAGCTTTCTTT
.,TRBJ1-2,.,TRBV5-6,CASSTQGFYGYTF,TGTGCCAGCAGCACACAGGGCTTCTATGGCTACACCTTC
.,TRBJ2-1,once,TRBV5-1,CASSLGGDWDNEQFF,TGCGCCAGCAGCTTGGGGGGGGATTGGGACAATGAGCAGTTCTTC
TRBD1,TRBJ1-2,few,TRBV28,CASSWRGAQGANYGYTF,TGTGCCAGCAGTTGGAGGGGGGCCCAGGGGGCGAACTATGGCTACACCTTC